The present TCR beta chain was sequenced within a study of blood T cell repertoires in COVID-19. Study at large: COVID-19 samples, acute and convalescent, were from the United States, Italy and Spain. The analysed material was cDNA or gDNA that came from T cells, B-cell-depleted T cells, or PBMCs.

V shed 6 bases and J 4 bases; nucleotides not matched to a gene: 4. CDR3 length equals 15 residues. Germline lookup yields CDR1 LGHDT and CDR2 YNNKEL (reference sequence). Original data processing: Reference gene primer amplification in the assay estimated nucleated cell counts. Method: immunoSEQ multiplex PCR; TCRdb's copy keeps in-frame clones and lacks some. The V and J calls and clone size are taken from that table; D and trimming were inferred from the DNA. The top ten clones hold less than 20% of a sample with about 170,000 clones, over 70% of them seen once. What was sequenced was peripheral blood. This chain connects TRBV3-1 (or the pseudogene TRBV3-2) to TRBJ2-1; 12 nucleotides match TRBD2. The clonotype was recovered from a woman in her 70s who had recovered from COVID-19. CDR3 DNA: TGTGCCAGCAGATCTAGCGGGGGGGCGTACAATGAGCAGTTCTTC. This sequence encodes CASRSSGGAYNEQFF.